This TCR beta chain was obtained from a study of shared clonotypes between healthy human individuals. Whole-study results and caveats: Shared across a handful of donors were roughly 5.3% of the naive CD4 clonotypes.

The ends were cut back, 3 bases at V and 4 bases at J, with 4 bases in the middle. From germline, CDR1 is SEHNR and CDR2 FQNEAQ (reference sequence). The CDR3 is 12 residues long. Only in-frame clones appear in the TCRdb table, and some are missing; sequencing was by immunoSEQ multiplex PCR. Among approximately 1.5 million clones listed, about 98.5% were seen once. Concerning this clone itself: As yet, its antigen is unknown.

The source is a man aged 30-40 years in good health. V gene TRBV7-9 combines with J gene TRBJ1-5; D is uncertain. The source material was naive CD4+ T cells sorted from blood. Subset in this sample: CD45RA+ positively selected. CDR3 amino acids: CASSFINQPQHF. DNA of the CDR3: TGTGCCAGCAGCTTTATAAATCAGCCCCAGCATTTT.